This T cell receptor beta chain originates from a study of blood T cells in healthy people across ages (dated by TCRdb to the mid-2010s). General notes on the study: In model experiments, template switching captured roughly one uniquely barcoded TCR beta cDNA molecule for every two T cells. To avoid experimental bias, donors of different ages were distributed randomly across sequencing lanes. Two additional independent replicas of 1 million unique cDNA reads from the same blood draw were analyzed for two donors (one aged 18 to 29 and one aged 80 or older). Using deep sequencing normalized with unique cDNA molecular identifiers, the study measured how TCR beta repertoire diversity changes with age. Four age groups were formed from the donors: young (average approximately 15 years), middle-aged (more than 35), aged (about 62) and long-lived (around 82). Results the study describes overall, beyond this receptor: Bulk unsorted PBMC profiling prevented conclusive comparison of naive and antigen-experienced compartments. Observed TCR beta diversity per million T cells fell roughly linearly with age, and a significant reduction was already apparent by age roughly 40. Estimates of total diversity based on one million sequenced T cells were regarded as lower bounds and as underestimates. Compared with the aged group, the long-lived group had more naive CD4+ T cells, fewer expanded clones and increased TCR diversity, suggesting age selection. Because donor CMV infection status was unknown, age-related changes in expanded clonotypes were potentially confounded. Observed TCR beta diversity correlated strongly with the percentage of naive T cells measured by flow cytometry.

From a lookup of the germline V gene (reference sequence), CDR1 and CDR2 are LGHDT and YNNKEL. Trimming leaves V shorter by 0 bases and J shorter by 10 bases, with the junction holding 3 bases beyond the gene matches. Including the terminal cysteine and phenylalanine, the CDR3 comprises 13 residues. Only the CDR3 DNA stays, 39 bases, in frame from base 1. Systemically healthy Caucasian individuals from Russia, some 36 in total and aged about 6 to 95 years, were included as donors. Approximately 9 milliliters of peripheral blood were collected from each donor into EDTA-treated Vacutainer tubes. Ficoll-Paque density-gradient centrifugation was used to isolate PBMCs, with at least 7 million obtained per sample. Total RNA was extracted from PBMCs with Trizol reagent, with at least 6 micrograms obtained per sample. The percentages of naive CD45RAhigh/CD27high T cells were determined by flow cytometry on a PBMC aliquot from every donor.

In this sample, this clonotype turned up a few times. What this receptor recognizes is not known. No quality values exist for individual bases; no much larger clone is one base distant. Preparation of the library involved 5' RACE. TCRdb records Illumina HiSeq 2500 as the sequencer. A second PCR of about 6 to 11 cycles was performed with a sample-barcoded 5' primer and a J-beta primer mix. A template-switch 5' adaptor carrying 12 random nucleotides introduced a unique molecular identifier onto each TCR beta cDNA molecule. At least 3 million CDR3-containing paired-end reads were obtained from each sample. First-strand cDNA synthesis was performed from all RNA using the Mint cDNA synthesis kit, with priming by a TRBC-specific oligonucleotide. After uracil-DNA glycosylase treatment, a first 18-cycle PCR used universal primers M1SS and BC2_uni_R on all cDNA. As for the authors' bioinformatics: Normalization of each sample was performed by random selection of 1 million high-quality reads, each carrying a distinct molecular identifier. Instead of being binned into consensus sequences, reads with shared molecular identifiers were discarded. MiTCR, set to a Q25 quality threshold and the strictest error-elimination algorithm, was used for CDR3 identification, clonotype clustering and error correction. Lower-bound total TCR beta diversity was estimated with a nonparametric unseen species model using Euler transformation. TCRdb reprocessed the public reads (quality trimming at Q25 with fastp, clone calling with MiXCR) and kept in-frame beta chains. Rows are unified per CDR3 protein, each entry keeping the most common DNA and genes. These V and J calls rely on TCRdb rather than the paper's analysis. This sample comprises about 680,000 distinct CDR3 sequences, around 45% of them detected only once. Roughly a third of the sample goes to the ten largest clones.

The specimen sequenced was blood. The V and J segments used are TRBV3-1 and TRBJ2-1; 7 bases in the middle match TRBD2. This receptor was identified in an older woman in good health. For the CDR3, the sequence is CASSQDHGREQFF. The nucleotides are TGTGCCAGCAGCCAAGACCACGGGAGGGAGCAGTTCTTC.